The 13 T cell receptor beta chains presented below share a single source sample, sequenced in a study of PD-L1 blockade in urothelial cancer. Time point denoted: pretreatment peripheral blood. Measured with immunoSEQ multiplex PCR; TCRdb has only the in-frame clones, and not every one. The sample shows about 63,000 clones, 81% of them seen only once. Sequencing was performed on PBMCs, taken around atezolizumab (anti-PD-L1) treatment. All receptors come from a man between 65 and 80 years old with urothelial cancer.

The chain uses TRBV6-5 and TRBJ2-4, with 8 bases aligning to TRBD2. This CDR3 region has 15 residues. Germline CDR1 and CDR2: MNHEY and SVGAGI. The V gene end was trimmed by 4 bases and the J gene end by 8 bases; junction bases not matched to a gene: 10. CDR3 amino acids: CASSSSSGSWDIQYF. The CDR3 region has the DNA TGTGCCAGCAGTTCGTCCAGCGGGAGCTGGGACATTCAGTACTTC.

This clone was picked up a small number of times. DNA of the CDR3: TGTGCCAGCAGCTTGGTCGGGAGGGGGAACACCGGGGAGCTGTTTTTT. Its protein is CASSLVGRGNTGELFF. This chain uses TRBV7-9 with TRBJ2-2, with 8 bases lining up with TRBD2. There are 16 residues in the CDR3. Germline V gene data show CDR1 as SEHNR and CDR2 as FQNEAQ (reference sequence). Unmatched junction bases numbered 4, after V lost 3 bases and J lost 1 base.

The chain is built from TRBV2 and TRBJ2-7; D perhaps matches TRBD1 (5 bases). The germline gives CDR1 SNHLY, CDR2 FYNNEI. The CDR3 is 15 amino acids. Trimming shortened V by 6 bases and J by 1 base, and 16 bases separated the two germline ends. This CDR3 reads CASRDGSGNSYEQYF. The CDR3 DNA is TGTGCCAGCAGAGACGGATCAGGGAATTCCTACGAGCAGTACTTC.

The rearrangement uses TRBV30 and TRBJ2-2, with D possibly being TRBD2 (6 bases). Germline V gene lookup returns CDR1 GTSNPN and CDR2 SVGIG (reference sequence). V gave up 2 bases and J gave up 1 base, with 14 bases separating them. This CDR3 contains 16 residues. The chain's CDR3 is CAWSPLSGWNTGELFF. In DNA form, the CDR3 reads TGTGCCTGGAGTCCCCTGAGCGGGTGGAACACCGGGGAGCTGTTTTTT.

This sequence joins TRBV5-1 and TRBJ1-2, with a tentative D call TRBD1 (6 bases). CDR1 is SGHRS and CDR2 is YFSETQ in the germline V gene. This CDR3 comprises 14 residues. Trimming removed 4 bases at V and 4 bases at J, with 14 bases between. CDR3 in DNA: TGCGCCAGCAGCCACCCGACAGGTGGCTATGGCTACACCTTC. This sequence encodes CASSHPTGGYGYTF.

In DNA, the CDR3 is TGTGCCAGCAGCGGGACTAGCGGGAGGGCCAGTCCCGAGCAGTACTTC. The encoded protein is CASSGTSGRASPEQYF. The rearrangement uses TRBV25-1 and TRBJ2-7; 16 bases agree with TRBD2. Germline values: CDR1 MGHDK, CDR2 SYGVNS. Trimming removed 6 bases from V and 6 bases from J; junction bases left unmatched: 8. The CDR3 length is 16 residues.

The chain employs TRBV4-1 and TRBJ1-1; TRBD1 matches at 7 bases. Trimming cost V 4 bases and J 6 bases; bases outside gene matches: 5. CDR1 is MGHRA, CDR2 YSYEKL, per germline. The CDR3 consists of 13 residues. CDR3 residues: CASSRATGSEAFF. The CDR3 bases are TGCGCCAGCAGCCGAGCGACAGGGTCTGAAGCTTTCTTT.

This clone is a singleton in its sample. This rearrangement joins TRBV20-1 to TRBJ1-5; TRBD1 matches 8 bases. The J segment lost 7 bases and the V segment lost 6 bases, leaving 2 bases of the junction unmatched. The CDR3 contains 11 residues. CDR1 and CDR2 from the germline V gene are DFQATT and SNEGSKA (reference sequence). Written as DNA, the CDR3 is TGCAGTGCACAGGGGGGCCAGCCCCAGCATTTT. It encodes CSAQGGQPQHF.

This chain joins TRBV6-4 and TRBJ2-1; TRBD2 is a possible D gene (5 bases). Trimming cost V 0 bases and J 4 bases, with 13 bases left between them. The CDR3 is 16 residues long. Per germline, CDR1 MRHNA and CDR2 SNTAGT. The CDR3 DNA follows: TGTGCCAGCAGTGACTCGAATCGGGATAGATACAATGAGCAGTTCTTC. This translates into CASSDSNRDRYNEQFF.

This chain links TRBV2 with TRBJ2-3; 12 bases align to TRBD1. CDR1 and CDR2 (germline): SNHLY, FYNNEI. With 6 bases clipped from V and 5 bases from J, the junction kept 3 bases outside the gene matches. There are 14 residues in the CDR3. The CDR3 region has the DNA TGTGCCAGCAGCCGGGACAGGGGGCAAGATACGCAGTATTTT. It yields the protein CASSRDRGQDTQYF. The whole variable domain, remainder taken from reference TRBV2 and TRBJ2-3, is EPEVTQTPSHQVTQMGQEVILRCVPISNHLYFYWYRQILGQKVEFLVSFYNNEISEKSEIFDDQFSVERPDGSNFTLKIRSTKLEDSAMYFCASSRDRGQDTQYFGPGTRLTVL.

This clone was counted between two and nine times. The chain combines TRBV27 with TRBJ1-5; 7 nucleotides align to TRBD1. V was clipped by 5 bases and J by 5 bases; unmatched bases: 12. The CDR3 consists of 16 residues. CDR1 is MNHEY, CDR2 SMNVEV, per germline (reference sequence). The CDR3 DNA follows: TGTGCCAGCAGTCAGGGGACAGCAGGGCTTTATCAGCCCCAGCATTTT. Protein: CASSQGTAGLYQPQHF.

The chain employs TRBV10-3 and TRBJ2-7; 12 nucleotides agree with TRBD2. J gave up 2 bases and V 5 bases, and 4 bases lay outside the gene matches. The CDR3 is 15 amino acids. CDR1 is ENHRY and CDR2 is SYGVKD in the germline V gene. The CDR3 nucleotides are TGTGCCATCAGTCCACTAGCGGGAGGCGCCTACGAGCAGTACTTC. Its translation is CAISPLAGGAYEQYF.

The CDR3 coding sequence is TGTGCCAGTAGTATAGGAACCGGGACAGGGGACCCAGATACGCAGTATTTT. Translating it yields CASSIGTGTGDPDTQYF. The gene calls are TRBV19 and TRBJ2-3; 10 nucleotides line up with TRBD1. V was clipped by 1 base and J by 4 bases; unmatched bases: 8. Germline values: CDR1 LNHDA, CDR2 SQIVND (reference sequence). The CDR3 has 17 residues.